Described below is a single TCR beta chain sequence and its context. The CDR3 contains 12 residues. Trimming shortened V by 6 bases and J by 2 bases, and 8 bases separated the two germline ends. Germline CDR1 is GTSNPN and CDR2 is SVGIG (reference sequence). Sampled while nominally healthy, donors likely had unrecorded immune exposures. The PCR employed 60 Vbeta primers together with 13 Jbeta primers. Libraries were prepared by immunoSEQ multiplex PCR; TCRdb keeps only in-frame clonotypes and omits some of them. The sample lists 150,000 to 200,000 clones, approximately 85% occurring once. This sample was taken from a study of cytomegalovirus exposure and HLA in healthy donors.

The genes are TRBV30 and TRBJ1-5; no reliable D call. The receptor was isolated from a young man in good health and CMV-seropositive. The sequencing input was PBMCs. Here the CDR3 reads CACRRGNQPQHF. The CDR3 nucleotides read TGTGCCTGCCGTCGAGGCAATCAGCCCCAGCATTTT.